The 17 T cell receptor beta chains listed next were all sequenced from one sample in a study of blood T cell repertoires in COVID-19. Some clones are missing from TCRdb's copy, which holds only in-frame ones; the method was immunoSEQ multiplex PCR. The table records over 200,000 clones, 86% of them present only once. Sample: PBMCs or T cells enriched from blood (not recorded which). The receptors originated from a young man who had recovered from COVID-19.

The rearrangement uses TRBV30 and TRBJ1-2; the match to TRBD1 covers 7 bases. Unmatched junction bases numbered 16, after V lost 4 bases and J lost 8 bases. The CDR3 runs 15 residues. Germline CDR1 and CDR2: GTSNPN and SVGIG (reference sequence). DNA for the CDR3: TGTGCCTGGATCAAAACTGGAGGGGGCGGTTGGGGCTACACCTTC. Translation gives CAWIKTGGGGWGYTF.

The chain uses TRBV19 and TRBJ2-3; D possibly corresponds to TRBD2 (6 bases). Trimming took off 2 bases at V and 6 bases at J, with 9 bases between the two ends. CDR1 is LNHDA and CDR2 is SQIVND in the germline V gene (reference sequence). The CDR3 extends over 13 amino acids. CDR3 in DNA: TGTGCCAGTAGTATACGTCGGGAGGATACGCAGTATTTT. It encodes CASSIRREDTQYF.

The chain is built from TRBV11-2 and TRBJ2-5; TRBD2 matches at 7 bases. Germline CDR1 and CDR2: SGHAT and FQNNGV. The CDR3 extends over 16 amino acids. J lost 1 base, V lost 4 bases, and 9 bases had no gene match. The CDR3 region is CASSYQGGGSQETQYF. CDR3 in DNA: TGTGCCAGCAGCTACCAAGGCGGGGGTTCCCAAGAGACCCAGTACTTC. Full variable domain (rest looked up from reference TRBV11-2 and TRBJ2-5): EAGVAQSPRYKIIEKRQSVAFWCNPISGHATLYWYQQILGQGPKLLIQFQNNGVVDDSQLPKDRFSAERLKGVDSTLKIQPAKLEDSAVYLCASSYQGGGSQETQYFGPGTRLLVL.

This chain links TRBV27 with TRBJ2-1; the match to TRBD2 covers 10 bases. This CDR3 is built from 16 residues. Trimming at V came to 6 bases and at J to 8 bases, leaving 13 bases not matched to a gene. Germline V CDR1 and CDR2: MNHEY, SMNVEV (reference sequence). The CDR3 region has the DNA TGTGCCAGCAGCCCAATAGCGGGGGGCTTCCGTGATGAGCAGTTCTTC. Translation gives CASSPIAGGFRDEQFF.

The chain recombines TRBV4-1 with TRBJ2-5; no definite D call. From germline, CDR1 is MGHRA and CDR2 YSYEKL. The CDR3 consists of 13 residues. Trimming removed 4 bases from V and 2 bases from J, with 8 bases in between. In DNA, the CDR3 is TGCGCCAGCAGCCCGGGTAGGCAAGAGACCCAGTACTTC. Translated, it gives CASSPGRQETQYF.

The chain couples TRBV5-4 to TRBJ2-7, with 7 bases matching TRBD1. The CDR3 is made up of 16 amino acids. The germline V gene has CDR1 SGHNT and CDR2 YYREEE (reference sequence). J was trimmed by 1 base and V by 4 bases; bases with no gene match: 11. CDR3 amino acids: CASSKRLTGQSYEQYF. CDR3 in DNA: TGTGCCAGCAGCAAGCGACTGACAGGGCAGTCCTACGAGCAGTACTTC.

With respect to this clone: One end of the junction does not line up with germline, which may come from a read error. This chain connects TRBV7-7 to TRBJ1-1; D unclear. In germline, CDR1 is SSHAT, CDR2 FNYEAQ (reference sequence). The CDR3 runs to 13 residues. CDR3 loop: CASSFSKNTEAFF. The CDR3 DNA follows: TGTGCTAGCAGCTTCTCTAAGAACACTGAAGCTTTCTTT.

V gene TRBV10-3 combines with J gene TRBJ2-5, with 7 bases matching TRBD1. Trimming cost V 3 bases and J 2 bases; bases outside gene matches: 3. Germline CDR1 ENHRY, CDR2 SYGVKD. The CDR3 spans 14 residues. DNA for the CDR3: TGTGCCATCAGTGAAGGGGGACAGCAAGAGACCCAGTACTTC. It encodes CAISEGGQQETQYF.

The chain uses TRBV10-3 and TRBJ2-2; maybe TRBD2 (5 bases). The V end was cut by 8 bases, the J end by 4 bases, with 11 bases between. This CDR3 contains 13 residues. Germline V gene sequence: CDR1 ENHRY, CDR2 SYGVKD. The CDR3 spells CAIASGSTGELFF. The CDR3 nucleotides are TGTGCCATCGCCAGCGGAAGCACCGGGGAGCTGTTTTTT.

This clone was counted between two and nine times. V and J are TRBV30 and TRBJ2-1, with TRBD2 matching over 10 bases. Trimming removed 7 bases from V and 15 bases from J; junction bases left unmatched: 18. From germline, CDR1 is GTSNPN and CDR2 SVGIG (reference sequence). The CDR3 loop spans 14 amino acids. Here the CDR3 reads CAYLESGGAPLRFF. CDR3 DNA sequence: TGTGCCTACCTAGAGAGCGGGGGGGCCCCTTTACGGTTCTTC.

The rearrangement links TRBV28 to TRBJ1-1, with 7 bases identical to TRBD1. Germline trimming cut 3 bases from V and 0 bases from J; bases unmatched to any gene: 7. Looked up from germline, CDR1 is MDHEN and CDR2 is SYDVKM. The CDR3 loop spans 16 amino acids. CDR3 amino acids: CASSLGTVPMNTEAFF. The CDR3 DNA reads as TGTGCCAGCAGTTTGGGGACAGTACCTATGAACACTGAAGCTTTCTTT.

The chain employs TRBV6-5 and TRBJ2-7, with D possibly being TRBD2 (6 bases). The CDR3 has 14 residues. The germline V gene has CDR1 MNHEY and CDR2 SVGAGI. V lost 5 bases to trimming and J lost 3 bases, with 14 bases between them. The CDR3 bases are TGTGCCAGCAGTCCCTACGGAGGGGACTACGAGCAGTACTTC. This sequence encodes CASSPYGGDYEQYF.

The J gene is TRBJ1-5, the V gene TRBV3-1 (or the pseudogene TRBV3-2), with D tentatively TRBD1 (5 bases). The V end was cut by 1 base, the J end by 4 bases, with 8 bases between. The germline V gene encodes CDR1 LGHDT and CDR2 YNNKEL (reference sequence). CDR3 size: 14 residues. DNA for the CDR3: TGTGCCAGCAGCCAAGGAGACAGAAATCAGCCCCAGCATTTT. Translated: CASSQGDRNQPQHF.

The J gene is TRBJ1-1, the V gene TRBV5-1; TRBD1 aligns across 7 bases. The CDR3 has 13 amino acids. The J segment lost 5 bases and the V segment lost 4 bases, leaving 5 bases of the junction unmatched. From germline, CDR1 is SGHRS and CDR2 YFSETQ. The CDR3 loop is CASSLTGKTEAFF. In DNA, the CDR3 is TGCGCCAGCAGCCTGACAGGGAAAACTGAAGCTTTCTTT. The full variable domain, rest sourced from reference TRBV5-1 and TRBJ1-1, is KAGVTQTPRYLIKTRGQQVTLSCSPISGHRSVSWYQQTPGQGLQFLFEYFSETQRNKGNFPGRFSGRQFSNSRSEMNVSTLELGDSALYLCASSLTGKTEAFFGQGTRLTVV.

The chain couples TRBV2 to TRBJ2-7, with 9 bases aligning to TRBD1. Germline trimming cut 7 bases from V and 1 base from J; bases unmatched to any gene: 5. The length of the CDR3 is 14 residues. Germline CDR1 reads SNHLY; CDR2 reads FYNNEI. The CDR3: CASILGQGSYEQYF. The CDR3 bases are TGTGCCAGCATCCTCGGACAGGGGTCCTACGAGCAGTACTTC.

This clone has just one count. The rearrangement joins TRBV24-1 to TRBJ1-2, with D unresolved. V shed 7 bases and J shed 3 bases, with 5 bases lying between them. Germline CDR1 reads KGHDR; CDR2 reads SFDVKD. The CDR3 runs 11 residues. In DNA form, the CDR3 reads TGTGCCACCAGCGGGGACTATGGCTACACCTTC. Translated: CATSGDYGYTF.

The chain recombines TRBV10-1 with TRBJ1-1, with no clear D. This CDR3 has 14 residues. V was trimmed by 2 bases and J by 1 base, leaving 8 bases between them. CDR1 and CDR2 from the germline V gene are WNHNN and SYGVQD (reference sequence). The CDR3 region is CASSEVGGNTEAFF. In DNA, the CDR3 is TGCGCCAGCAGTGAGGTTGGAGGGAACACTGAAGCTTTCTTT.